This T cell receptor (beta chain) is drawn from a study of blood T cell repertoires in COVID-19 (dated by TCRdb to 2018 to 2020). Regarding the research as a whole: The collaborator samples originated in the United States, Italy and Spain and spanned the acute and convalescent phases of COVID-19. The prospective study material was composed of cDNA or gDNA derived from T cells, B-cell-depleted T cells, or PBMCs. Deeply sampled blood TCRbeta repertoires from subjects exposed to, actively infected with, or recovered from COVID-19 were included in the dataset. The repertoires were released in a freely available public database meant as a resource for research on the immune response to SARS-CoV-2. The samples were drawn from the first 160 participants of the ongoing ImmuneRACE study and from 1,200 or so subjects provided by 6 global collaborators. Sample metadata almost always included a de-identified subject ID, COVID-19 status, age in years and sex. Where available, HLA class I and class II types were obtained from metadata supplied by the sample provider rather than from assay-based typing.

The immunoSEQ Assay, a bias-controlled multiplex PCR, was used to amplify TCRbeta CDR3 regions from genomic DNA. The original methods were these. The number of nucleated cells in each sample was estimated from the amplification of reference gene primers within the assay. Sequence reads were collapsed and filtered to measure the absolute abundance of every unique TCRbeta CDR3 rearrangement. Productive Simpson clonality was computed per sample as the square root of Simpson's diversity index over productive rearrangements. Here the immuneACCESS table is served through TCRdb, limited to in-frame sequences with V and J called. Missing clones are a known gap in these copies; in checked studies unresolved V genes cover under half, and the rest lacks a known reason. V, J and clone size derive from that table, while D and trimming were established from the DNA sequence. In this sample the table shows about 12,000 clones, approximately 85% of which occur a single time. The ten largest account for about 5.6% of the sample.

Each collaborating institution followed its own protocols to collect whole blood in K2EDTA tubes. For TCRbeta analysis, collaborators shipped samples in one of three forms: frozen whole blood, isolated PBMCs, or DNA extracted from either of those sample types. As concerns this clone: Which antigen it targets is not known. There are no base qualities to consult, and no much larger clone falls within one base.

The paper as a whole reports these results and caveats: How much clinical and demographic metadata was included differed by source and by participant, and the metadata was provided uncurated.

Cut back by 2 bases and 2 bases, the V and J ends lie 11 bases apart. Per the germline V gene, KGHSH is the CDR1 and LQKENI is the CDR2. Including cysteine and phenylalanine, the CDR3 has 15 amino acids. Of the read, only the CDR3 DNA is kept; its 45 bases are in frame from base 1. This TCR derives from a human donor in a cohort sampled during active COVID-19. The V gene is TRBV18 and the J gene is TRBJ2-3; TRBD1 might be the D gene, on 5 matching bases. What was sequenced was peripheral blood. Here is the DNA: TGTGCCAGCTCACCATCAATGACAGACACAGATACGCAGTATTTT. Its protein product is CASSPSMTDTDTQYF.